This T cell receptor beta chain is drawn from a study of blood T cells in healthy people across ages (dated by TCRdb to between 2015 and 2016). With respect to the entire study: Template switching captured roughly one uniquely barcoded TCR beta cDNA molecule per two T cells in model experiments. Using the same blood draw, the study looked at two additional independent replicas of 1 million unique cDNA reads for two donors, one aged 18 to 29 and the other aged 80 or older. To avoid experimental bias, donors of different ages were distributed randomly across sequencing lanes. Age-related changes in TCR beta repertoire diversity were measured in the study by deep sequencing normalized with unique cDNA molecular identifiers. Donors were grouped into four age groups: young (average 16 years), middle-aged (39), aged (around 66) and long-lived (around 80). Overall study results and their limits: Compared with the aged group, more naive CD4+ T cells, fewer expanded clones and increased TCR diversity were shown by the long-lived group, suggesting age selection. Observed TCR beta diversity correlated strongly with the percentage of naive T cells measured by flow cytometry. Because the CMV infection status of the donors was unknown, age-related changes in expanded clonotypes may potentially have been confounded. Observed TCR beta diversity per million T cells fell roughly linearly with age, and a significant reduction was already apparent by age around 40. Estimates of total diversity based on one million sequenced T cells were regarded as lower bounds and as underestimates. Conclusive comparison of naive and antigen-experienced compartments was prevented by the profiling of bulk unsorted PBMCs.

The germline V end is reduced by 4 bases and the J end by 5 bases; junction bases left unmatched: 12. The CDR1 and CDR2 encoded by the germline V gene are MDHEN and SYDVKM. Its CDR3 holds 16 amino acids, cysteine through phenylalanine. Only the CDR3 region is kept as DNA, spanning 48 bases read in frame from base 1. Systemically healthy Caucasian individuals from Russia, approximately 39 in total and aged roughly 6 to 95 years, were included as donors. Approximately 10 milliliters of peripheral blood were collected from each donor into EDTA-treated Vacutainer tubes. Ficoll-Paque density-gradient centrifugation was used to isolate PBMCs, with at least 6 million obtained per sample. Total RNA was extracted from PBMCs with Trizol reagent, with at least 6 micrograms obtained per sample. For every donor, an aliquot of PBMCs went through flow cytometry to measure the percentages of naive CD45RAhigh/CD27high T cells.

The library was obtained by 5' RACE. The sequencing machine was an Illumina HiSeq 2500. The second PCR ran for roughly 7 to 12 cycles and used a J-beta primer mix along with a sample-barcoded 5' primer. A unique molecular identifier was introduced onto each TCR beta cDNA molecule by a template-switch 5' adaptor carrying 12 random nucleotides. At least 2.5 million CDR3-containing paired-end reads were obtained from each sample. First-strand cDNA was synthesized from all RNA with the Mint cDNA synthesis kit, primed by a TRBC-specific oligonucleotide. Following uracil-DNA glycosylase treatment, a first 18-cycle PCR with universal primers M1SS and BC2_uni_R was performed on all cDNA. On the study's bioinformatics: Normalization of each sample was performed by random selection of 1 million high-quality reads, each carrying a distinct molecular identifier. Instead of being binned into consensus sequences, reads that shared molecular identifiers were thrown out. MiTCR, set to a Q25 quality threshold and the strictest error-elimination algorithm, was used for CDR3 identification, clonotype clustering and error correction. A nonparametric unseen species model with Euler transformation was used to estimate lower-bound total TCR beta diversity. TCRdb applied fastp at Q25 and MiXCR to the public reads, then kept only in-frame beta chains. Duplicate CDR3 protein sequences are folded into a single record with the most common DNA and genes. The V and J calls, along with clone size, are taken from TCRdb and not from the paper's own processing. This sample holds hundreds of thousands of distinct CDR3 sequences; about 52% were observed only once. The leading ten clones occupy around a third of the sample.

As for this clonotype: Its antigen remains undetermined. Per-base qualities were not stored, and no clone one base away is much larger.

The receptor was isolated from an older woman in good health. The material sequenced was blood. In this chain, TRBV28 is recombined with TRBJ1-2, with 8 bases in between that match TRBD1. For the CDR3, the sequence is CASSSGTGLEGYGYTF. The nucleotide sequence reads as follows: TGTGCCAGCAGTTCCGGGACAGGTCTAGAGGGTTATGGCTACACCTTC.